The clone carrying this T cell receptor (beta chain) was found once. Its antigen is still unknown. This record comes from a study of blood T cells in healthy people across ages. Study-wide background: Per two T cells, template switching captured roughly one barcoded beta molecule.

Researchers report isolating at least 6.5 million PBMCs per sample. Total RNA amounts of at least 5 micrograms were extracted per sample. A sample-barcoded 5' primer and a J-beta primer mix were used in a second PCR of about 7 to 12 cycles. TCRdb independently ran MiXCR on the 5' RACE reads; one entry per CDR3 protein. The sample contains approximately 1,700,000 distinct CDR3 sequences, about two fifths of which appear only once. The CDR3 extends over 17 amino acids. From germline, CDR1 is LGHNA and CDR2 YSLEER. V lost 1 base to trimming and J lost 3 bases; unmatched junction nucleotides: 11. Regarding the study as a whole: TCR beta diversity per million T cells fell roughly linearly with age.

The sequence came from a human donor in good health. Sequenced input: blood. The chain carries TRBV4-3 and TRBJ1-2, with TRBD1 identical over 7 bases. The CDR3 sequence is CASSQGAGQVLYYGYTF. CDR3 nucleotide sequence: TGCGCCAGCAGCCAAGGGGCAGGACAGGTCCTTTACTATGGCTACACCTTC.